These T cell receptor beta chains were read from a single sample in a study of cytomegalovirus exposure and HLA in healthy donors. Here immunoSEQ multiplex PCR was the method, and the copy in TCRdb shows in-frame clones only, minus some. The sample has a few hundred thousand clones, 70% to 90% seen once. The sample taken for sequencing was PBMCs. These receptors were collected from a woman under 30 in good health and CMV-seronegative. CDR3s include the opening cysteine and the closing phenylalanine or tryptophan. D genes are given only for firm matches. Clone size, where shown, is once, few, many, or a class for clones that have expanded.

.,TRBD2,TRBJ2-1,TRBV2,CASTRLAGVNEQFF,TGTGCCAGCACTCGGCTAGCGGGAGTCAATGAGCAGTTCTTC
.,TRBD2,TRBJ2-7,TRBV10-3,CAISEGAGREGEQYF,TGTGCCATCAGTGAAGGAGCAGGCCGGGAGGGCGAGCAGTACTTC
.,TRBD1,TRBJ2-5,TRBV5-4,CASSSDRGHQETQYF,TGTGCCAGCAGCTCGGACAGGGGTCACCAAGAGACCCAGTACTTC
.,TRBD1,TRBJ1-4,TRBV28,CASSILGQGAEKLFF,TGTGCCAGCAGTATCTTAGGACAGGGCGCAGAAAAACTGTTTTTT
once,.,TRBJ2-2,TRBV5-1,CASSLRQENTGELFF,TGCGCCAGCAGCTTGAGGCAGGAGAACACCGGGGAGCTGTTTTTT
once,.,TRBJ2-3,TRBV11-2,CASSLGGLRDTQYF,TGTGCCAGCAGCTTAGGGGGGCTTCGAGATACGCAGTATTTT
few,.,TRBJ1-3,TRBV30,CAWSGSSGNTIYF,TGTGCCTGGAGTGGTAGCTCTGGAAACACCATATATTTT
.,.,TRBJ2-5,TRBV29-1,CSVQMRETQYF,TGCAGCGTCCAAATGCGGGAGACCCAGTACTTC
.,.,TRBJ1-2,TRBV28,CASSLRVHYGYTF,TGTGCCAGCAGTTTGAGGGTCCACTATGGCTACACCTTC
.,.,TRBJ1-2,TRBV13,CASSLGAGNGYTF,TGTGCCAGCAGCTTAGGAGCAGGGAATGGCTACACCTTC
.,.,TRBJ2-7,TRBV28,CASSVFDEQYF,TGTGCCAGCAGCGTGTTCGACGAGCAGTACTTC
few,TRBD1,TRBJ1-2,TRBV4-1,CASSQGSGQGIYGYTF,TGCGCCAGCAGCCAAGGTTCCGGACAGGGCATATATGGCTACACCTTC
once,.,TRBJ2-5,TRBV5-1,CASSPGSQGQETQYF,TGCGCCAGCAGCCCGGGGTCGCAAGGACAAGAGACCCAGTACTTC
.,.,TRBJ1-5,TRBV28,CASKTRSTAYIVYQPQHF,TGTGCCAGCAAGACCCGTTCGACAGCCTATATTGTTTATCAGCCCCAGCATTTT
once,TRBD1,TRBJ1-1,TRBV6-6,CASSRDRNTEAFF,TGTGCCAGCAGCCGGGACAGGAACACTGAAGCTTTCTTT
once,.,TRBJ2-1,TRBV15,CADLGAGPRNEQFF,TGTGCCGACTTAGGGGCCGGGCCGCGTAATGAGCAGTTCTTC
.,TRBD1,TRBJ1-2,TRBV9,CASSSRTTGVTNYGYTF,TGTGCCAGCAGCTCCCGGACTACAGGGGTGACTAACTATGGCTACACCTTC
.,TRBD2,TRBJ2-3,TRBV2,CASPKETSGGTDTQYF,TGTGCCAGCCCCAAAGAGACTAGCGGGGGCACAGATACGCAGTATTTT